This T cell receptor (beta chain) was identified in a study of T cell responses to AZD1222 COVID-19 vaccine. Some clones are missing from TCRdb's copy, which holds only in-frame ones; the method was immunoSEQ multiplex PCR. The sample lists roughly 120,000 clones, more than 70% occurring once. The V and J ends lost 6 bases and 6 bases, in that order; junction bases with no gene match: 8. The CDR3 runs 13 residues. The germline V gene has CDR1 MNHEY and CDR2 SVGEGT. The receptor comes from an adult who received the AZD1222 COVID-19 vaccine. This chain joins TRBV6-2 or TRBV6-3 and TRBJ2-7, with 7 bases that match TRBD1. The sample consisted of peripheral blood, taken 28 days after the second AZD1222 dose. The CDR3 region is CASSLQGSSEQYF. DNA of the CDR3: TGTGCCAGCAGCCTACAGGGGTCGTCCGAGCAGTACTTC.